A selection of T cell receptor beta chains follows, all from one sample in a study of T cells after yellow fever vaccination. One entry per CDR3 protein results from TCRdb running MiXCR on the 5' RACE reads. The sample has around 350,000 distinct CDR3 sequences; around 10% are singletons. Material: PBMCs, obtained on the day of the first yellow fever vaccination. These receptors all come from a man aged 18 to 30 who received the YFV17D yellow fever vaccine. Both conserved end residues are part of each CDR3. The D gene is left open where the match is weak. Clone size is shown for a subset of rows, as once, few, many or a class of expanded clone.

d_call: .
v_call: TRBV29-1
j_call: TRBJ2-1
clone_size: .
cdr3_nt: TGCAGCGTTGGACAGAACAATGAGCAGTTCTTC
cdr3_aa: CSVGQNNEQFF

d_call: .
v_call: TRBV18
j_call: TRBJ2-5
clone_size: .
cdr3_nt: TGTGCCAGCTCACCACCAATTAGGGCACACGAGACCCAGTACTTC
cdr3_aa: CASSPPIRAHETQYF

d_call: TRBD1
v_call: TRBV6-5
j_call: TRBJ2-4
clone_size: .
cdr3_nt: TGTGCCAGCAGTTACCCTGGACAGGGGGTAACAAAAAACATTCAGTACTTC
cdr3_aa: CASSYPGQGVTKNIQYF

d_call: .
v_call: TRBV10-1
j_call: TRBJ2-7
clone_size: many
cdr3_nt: TGCGCCAGCAGCGCCGCGGGACACCCCTACGAGCAGTACTTC
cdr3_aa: CASSAAGHPYEQYF

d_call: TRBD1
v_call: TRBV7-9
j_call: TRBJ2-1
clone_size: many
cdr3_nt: TGTGCCAGCAGCTTAGTGTGGACAGGGGGCCACAATGAGCAGTTCTTC
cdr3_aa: CASSLVWTGGHNEQFF

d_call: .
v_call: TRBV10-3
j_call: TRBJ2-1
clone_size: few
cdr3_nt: TGTGCCATCCAGGGTTGGGGCTACAATGAGCAGTTCTTC
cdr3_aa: CAIQGWGYNEQFF

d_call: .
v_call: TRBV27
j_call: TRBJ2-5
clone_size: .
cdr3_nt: TGTGCCAGCAGTTCCCTCTCGAGCCCCGGGGAGACCCAGTACTTC
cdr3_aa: CASSSLSSPGETQYF

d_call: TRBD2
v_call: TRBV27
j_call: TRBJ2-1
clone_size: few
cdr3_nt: TGTGCCAGCATCTCCGGGACTAGCGGGACCAACAATGAGCAGTTCTTC
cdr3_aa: CASISGTSGTNNEQFF

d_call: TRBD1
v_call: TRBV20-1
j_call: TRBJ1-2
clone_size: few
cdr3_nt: TGCAGTGCATTACAGGGGGCGAGTAACTATGGCTACACCTTC
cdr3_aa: CSALQGASNYGYTF

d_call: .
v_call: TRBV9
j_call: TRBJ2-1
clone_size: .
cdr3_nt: TGTGCCAGCAGCGTTGGGGGGGGGCCGGGGTATGAGCAGTTCTTC
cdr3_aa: CASSVGGGPGYEQFF

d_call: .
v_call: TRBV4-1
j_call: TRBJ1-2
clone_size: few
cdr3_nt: TGCGCCAGCAGCCAAGACAGGGGACGGAATGCTGGCTACACCTTC
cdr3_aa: CASSQDRGRNAGYTF

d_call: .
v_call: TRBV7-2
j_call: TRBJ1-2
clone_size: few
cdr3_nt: TGTGCCAGCAGCCCCGGGAACCCCGGCCTATTCTATGGCTACACCTTC
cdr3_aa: CASSPGNPGLFYGYTF

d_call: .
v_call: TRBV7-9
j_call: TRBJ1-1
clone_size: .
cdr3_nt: TGTGCCAGCAGCTTATTTGATGGAAGGACTGAAGCTTTCTTT
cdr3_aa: CASSLFDGRTEAFF

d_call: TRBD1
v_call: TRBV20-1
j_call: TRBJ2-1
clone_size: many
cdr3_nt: TGCAGTTCGCCTGACAGGGTAGGCGATGAGCAGTTCTTC
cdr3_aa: CSSPDRVGDEQFF

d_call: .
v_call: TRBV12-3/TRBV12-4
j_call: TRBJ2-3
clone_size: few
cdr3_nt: TGTGCCACCTCACCCCAGTATCCAGATACGCAGTATTTT
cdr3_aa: CATSPQYPDTQYF

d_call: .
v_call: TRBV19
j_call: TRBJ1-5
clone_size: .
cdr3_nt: TGTGCCAGTAGTATAGCAAGGTATAGCAATCAGCCCCAGCATTTT
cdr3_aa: CASSIARYSNQPQHF

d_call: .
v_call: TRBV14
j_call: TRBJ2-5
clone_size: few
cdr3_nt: TGTGCCAGCAGCCAAGATTGGGAGACCCAGTACTTC
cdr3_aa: CASSQDWETQYF

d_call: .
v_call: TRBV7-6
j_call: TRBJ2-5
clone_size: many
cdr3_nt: TGTGCCAGCAGCTTATGGACGGGGGGCGAAGAGACCCAGTACTTC
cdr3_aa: CASSLWTGGEETQYF

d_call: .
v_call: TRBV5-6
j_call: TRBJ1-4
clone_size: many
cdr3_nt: TGTGCCAGCAGTAAGGACTCAGAGGAAAAACTGTTTTTT
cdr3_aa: CASSKDSEEKLFF

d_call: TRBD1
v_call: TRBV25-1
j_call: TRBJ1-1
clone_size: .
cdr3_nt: TGTGCCAGCAGTGACCGAGGACAGGGATCAGAAAAATTT
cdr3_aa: CASSDRGQGSEKF

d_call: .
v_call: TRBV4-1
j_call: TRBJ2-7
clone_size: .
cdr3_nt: TGCGCCAGCAGAAGCAGCGCCTACGAGCAGTACTTC
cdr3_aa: CASRSSAYEQYF

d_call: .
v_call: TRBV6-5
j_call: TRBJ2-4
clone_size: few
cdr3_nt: TGTGCCAGCAGTTACTCGAACGGTCTAGCCAAAAACATTCAGTACTTC
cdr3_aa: CASSYSNGLAKNIQYF

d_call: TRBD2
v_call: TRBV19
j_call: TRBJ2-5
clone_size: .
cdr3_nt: TGTGCCAGTAGTATAGGCAGCGGGAAAGAGACCCAGTACTTC
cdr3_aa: CASSIGSGKETQYF

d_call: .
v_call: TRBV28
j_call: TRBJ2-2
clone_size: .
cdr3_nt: TGTGCCAGCTTCGCACCGAACGGGGGGCCGAACACCGGGGAGCTGTTTTTT
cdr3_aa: CASFAPNGGPNTGELFF

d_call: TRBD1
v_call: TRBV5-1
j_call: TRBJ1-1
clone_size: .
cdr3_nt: TGCGCCAGCAGCTCCGGGACAGAGGGGACTGAAGCTTTCTTT
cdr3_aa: CASSSGTEGTEAFF

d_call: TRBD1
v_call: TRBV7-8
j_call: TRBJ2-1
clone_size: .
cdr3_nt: TGTGCCAGCAACAACCGCCGGGACAGCAATAACAATGAGCAGTTCTTC
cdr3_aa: CASNNRRDSNNNEQFF

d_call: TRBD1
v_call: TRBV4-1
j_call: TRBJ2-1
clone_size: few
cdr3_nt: TGCGCCAGCAGCCAAGGAGGGACAGGGTTTTACAATGAGCAGTTCTTC
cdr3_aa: CASSQGGTGFYNEQFF

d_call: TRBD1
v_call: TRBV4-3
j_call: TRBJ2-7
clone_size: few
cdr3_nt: TGCGCCAGCAGCCCATCGGGACAGGGAAGTTTCGAGCAGTACTTC
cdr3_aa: CASSPSGQGSFEQYF

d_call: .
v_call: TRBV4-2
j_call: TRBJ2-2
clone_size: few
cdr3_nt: TGTGCCAGCAGCCAAGATATCGGGGGATCCGGGGAGCTGTTTTTT
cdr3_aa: CASSQDIGGSGELFF

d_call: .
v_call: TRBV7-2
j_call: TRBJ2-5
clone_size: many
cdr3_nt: TGTGCCAGCAGCTTACGGCGGGTGCAAGAGACCCAGTACTTC
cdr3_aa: CASSLRRVQETQYF

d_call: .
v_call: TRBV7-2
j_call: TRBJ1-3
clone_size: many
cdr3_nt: TGTGCCAGCAGCTTCGGTAGCGGAAACACCATATATTTT
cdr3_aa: CASSFGSGNTIYF

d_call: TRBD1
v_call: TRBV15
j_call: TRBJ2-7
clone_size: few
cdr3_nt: TGTGCCACCAGCAACAGACCGGGACAGGGTCGCTACGAGCAGTACTTC
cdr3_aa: CATSNRPGQGRYEQYF

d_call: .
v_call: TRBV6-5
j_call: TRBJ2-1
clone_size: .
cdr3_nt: TGTGCCAGCAGTTACGTAGGGGACAATGAGCAGTTCTTC
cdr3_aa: CASSYVGDNEQFF

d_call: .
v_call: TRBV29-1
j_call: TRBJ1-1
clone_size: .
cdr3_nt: TGCAGCGGTTTTCGATGGGGCACTGAAGCTTTCTTT
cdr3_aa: CSGFRWGTEAFF

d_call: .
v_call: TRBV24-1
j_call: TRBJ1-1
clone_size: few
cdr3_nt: TGTGCCACCGTGGGGGGCGCAGGTTATGATGAAGCTTTCTTT
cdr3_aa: CATVGGAGYDEAFF

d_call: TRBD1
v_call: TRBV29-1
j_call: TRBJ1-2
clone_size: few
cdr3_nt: TGCAGCGCAACGGACAGGGTAAATGGCTACACCTTC
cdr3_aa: CSATDRVNGYTF

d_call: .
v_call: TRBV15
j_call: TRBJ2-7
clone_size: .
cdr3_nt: TGTGCCACCAGCAGAGCGGGGAAGACAAGATCGTCTCACGAGCAGTACTTC
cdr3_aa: CATSRAGKTRSSHEQYF

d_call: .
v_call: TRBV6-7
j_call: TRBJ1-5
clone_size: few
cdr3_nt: TGTGCCCGAGGGGAGAGCAATCAGCCCCAGCATTTT
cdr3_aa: CARGESNQPQHF

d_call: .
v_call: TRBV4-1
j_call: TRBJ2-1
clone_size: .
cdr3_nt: TGCGCCAGCAGCCAAGAGACCCCGGCACAGCAGTTCTTC
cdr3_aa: CASSQETPAQQFF

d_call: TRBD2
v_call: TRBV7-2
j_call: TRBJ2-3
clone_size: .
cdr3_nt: TGTGCCAGCAGCTTACCTAGCGGGGGGTCTAGCACAGATACGCAGTATTTT
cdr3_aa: CASSLPSGGSSTDTQYF

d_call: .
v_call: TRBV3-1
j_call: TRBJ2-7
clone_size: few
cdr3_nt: TGTGCCAGCAGCCAAGAACAGGGGCGGGGGCAGTACTTC
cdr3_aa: CASSQEQGRGQYF

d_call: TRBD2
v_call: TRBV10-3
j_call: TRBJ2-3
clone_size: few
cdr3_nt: TGTGCCATCAGAAGGACCGGGACTAGCGGGGCCCCAGCTGCAGATACGCAGTATTTT
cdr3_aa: CAIRRTGTSGAPAADTQYF

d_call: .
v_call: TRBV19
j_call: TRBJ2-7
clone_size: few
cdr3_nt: TGTGCCAGTAGCGCCTCGCGGGGGACAACCTACGAGCAGTACTTC
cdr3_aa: CASSASRGTTYEQYF

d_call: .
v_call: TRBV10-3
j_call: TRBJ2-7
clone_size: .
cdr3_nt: TGTGCCATCAGTGAAAAGGAAACCTACGAGCAGTACTTC
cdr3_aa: CAISEKETYEQYF

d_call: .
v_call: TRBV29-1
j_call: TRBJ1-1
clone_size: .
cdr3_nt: TGCAGCGTTGTGGGACGGCATATGAACACTGAAGCTTTCTTT
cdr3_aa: CSVVGRHMNTEAFF

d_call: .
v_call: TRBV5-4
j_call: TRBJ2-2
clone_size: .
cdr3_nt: TGTGCCAGCAGCCCGGTCGGGGGCGGGGAGCTGTTTTTT
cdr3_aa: CASSPVGGGELFF

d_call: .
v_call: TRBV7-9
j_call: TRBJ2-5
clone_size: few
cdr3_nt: TGTGCCAGCAGCTTCGTTGGATCCCGGGGCACCCAGTACTTC
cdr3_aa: CASSFVGSRGTQYF

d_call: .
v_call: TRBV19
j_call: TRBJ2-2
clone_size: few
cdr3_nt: TGTGCCAGTAAGCACACCGGGGAGCTGTTTTTT
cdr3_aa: CASKHTGELFF